The entry that follows covers one T cell receptor beta chain sequence. The antigen is unknown. The data derive from a study of OX40 agonist ivuxolimab in advanced cancers. Background on the study: Patients in dose escalation had liver, melanoma, kidney or head and neck cancers. Prior anti-PD-1, anti-PD-L1 or anti-CTLA-4 therapy did not bar entry, and more than 35% had some.

Using immunoSEQ multiplex PCR, the repertoire was profiled, and TCRdb retains in-frame clones only, with some absent. In the table there are more than 35,000 clones, about 80% of which are singletons. The CDR3 spans 16 residues. Per germline, CDR1 SGHNT and CDR2 YYREEE (reference sequence). Losses at the gene ends were 0 bases for V and 0 bases for J; bases not matched to a gene: 5. General study results and limits: Researchers did not determine the expanded peripheral T cells' antigen specificity. More expanded clones were found, on average, in CD8+ than in CD4+ T cells.

This rearrangement joins TRBV5-4 to TRBJ2-7; 8 bases match TRBD2. The specimen comprised CD4+ or CD8+ T cells sorted from blood, sampled in a trial of the OX40 agonist ivuxolimab. The TCR was taken from an adult with an advanced solid tumor such as melanoma, head and neck, liver or kidney cancer. CDR3 in amino acids: CASSLDLAGSSYEQYF. The CDR3 DNA reads as TGTGCCAGCAGCTTGGATTTAGCGGGGAGCTCCTACGAGCAGTACTTC.